This T cell receptor beta chain is drawn from a study of cytomegalovirus exposure and HLA in healthy donors. Concerning this clone itself: Antigen unknown.

Sequencing used immunoSEQ multiplex PCR; TCRdb keeps in-frame clones, though not all of them. The repertoire consists of some 79,000 clones, with around 94% occurring once and the leading ten covering roughly 3.2%. Overall study results and limits: Subsequent analysis found a tendency for first-cohort TCR clusters to co-occur within the 120 or so validation repertoires. Rare TCR sequences dominated, though some public TCRs recurred in many donors. The authors enumerated over 150 TCR beta chains as linked to cytomegalovirus.

Trimming cost V 3 bases and J 2 bases; bases outside gene matches: 3. From germline, CDR1 is LGHNA and CDR2 YSLEER. This CDR3 region has 16 residues. The chain employs TRBV4-3 and TRBJ2-3; 12 bases align to TRBD2. The material sequenced was PBMCs. The sequence was obtained from a woman younger than 30 in good health and CMV-seropositive. Here the CDR3 DNA reads TGCGCCAGCAGCCAGCTAGCGGGAGGGCCCACAGATACGCAGTATTTT. Amino acid sequence: CASSQLAGGPTDTQYF.